The 19 T cell receptor beta chains below come from one sample, sequenced in a study of identical twins. TCRdb redid the calling of the 5' RACE reads with MiXCR, one entry per CDR3 protein. The sample has hundreds of thousands of distinct CDR3 sequences; under 9.5% are singletons. The same sample was also used in a study of yellow fever vaccine responses in identical twins.

Sequencing was done on a sample of memory (CD45RO+) T cells sorted from blood. These TCRs come from a woman under 30 in good health.

This clonotype occurred many times. V usage is TRBV7-2 and J usage is TRBJ1-1; D is unresolved. The CDR3 has 12 residues. Trimming cost V 5 bases and J 5 bases, with 9 bases left between them. Germline CDR1 and CDR2: SGHTA and FQGNSA. The CDR3: CASSHPGTEAFF. In DNA form, the CDR3 reads TGTGCCAGCAGCCACCCGGGAACTGAAGCTTTCTTT.

This clonotype turned up a few times. V gene TRBV12-3 or TRBV12-4 combines with J gene TRBJ2-2; 8 nucleotides agree with TRBD1. V trimming: 3 bases; J trimming: 3 bases; junction bases outside the gene matches: 3. This CDR3 comprises 15 residues. In DNA form, the CDR3 reads TGTGCCAGCAGTTTCCACAGGGGGGACACCGGGGAGCTGTTTTTT. This codes for CASSFHRGDTGELFF.

The chain combines TRBV25-1 with TRBJ1-2, with 8 bases that match TRBD1. The V gene end was trimmed by 0 bases and the J gene end by 7 bases; junction bases not matched to a gene: 10. CDR1 and CDR2 (germline): MGHDK, SYGVNS. CDR3 length equals 16 residues. CDR3 coding DNA: TGTGCCAGCAGTGAATACGTTGTAGCAGGGGGCAGTGGCTACACCTTC. Its translation is CASSEYVVAGGSGYTF.

The sample holds a few counts of this clonotype. The chain joins TRBV12-3 or TRBV12-4 to TRBJ2-7, with TRBD1 as a possible D gene (6 bases). The CDR3 extends over 14 amino acids. Trimming cost V 6 bases and J 5 bases, with 17 bases left between them. The CDR3 loop reads CASRVLHRDHEQYF. The CDR3 DNA is TGTGCCAGCAGGGTGCTACACAGGGACCACGAGCAGTACTTC.

The CDR3 loop reads CSVDGRTDTQYF. The DNA of the CDR3 is TGCAGCGTTGACGGGAGGACAGATACGCAGTATTTT. The rearrangement joins TRBV29-1 to TRBJ2-3; 7 bases agree with TRBD2. CDR3 size: 12 residues. Trimming at V came to 3 bases and at J to 3 bases, leaving 0 bases not matched to a gene. Germline V lookup: CDR1 SQVTM, CDR2 ANQGSEA.

The V and J genes are TRBV5-1 and TRBJ2-5; TRBD1 might be the D (5 bases). Trimming shortened V by 0 bases and J by 0 bases, and 6 bases separated the two germline ends. Germline values: CDR1 SGHRS, CDR2 YFSETQ. The CDR3 runs 14 residues. The CDR3 reads CASSLGQYQETQYF. Written as DNA, the CDR3 is TGCGCCAGCAGCTTGGGACAGTACCAAGAGACCCAGTACTTC.

The chain links TRBV28 to TRBJ2-3; no clear D. CDR3 length equals 17 residues. The V gene lost 7 bases and the J gene lost 0 bases, with 20 bases spanning the gap. The germline V gene encodes CDR1 MDHEN and CDR2 SYDVKM. The CDR3 reads CASTTTKTAASTDTQYF. The DNA for the CDR3 is TGTGCCAGCACCACTACAAAGACGGCGGCTAGCACAGATACGCAGTATTTT.

The rearrangement joins TRBV19 to TRBJ1-3; TRBD1 agrees at 7 bases. The CDR3 has 15 amino acids. Germline values: CDR1 LNHDA, CDR2 SQIVND (reference sequence). J gave up 0 bases and V 3 bases, and 2 bases lay outside the gene matches. The CDR3 spells CASSIGDSSGNTIYF. CDR3 DNA sequence: TGTGCCAGTAGTATTGGGGACAGCTCTGGAAACACCATATATTTT.

This clonotype was observed many times. The V and J genes are TRBV7-8 and TRBJ2-2; tentative D call: TRBD2 (6 bases). Trimming took 3 bases from V and 4 from J, leaving 9 bases between them. Germline assignment: CDR1 SGHVS and CDR2 FQNEAQ. There are 14 residues in the CDR3. CDR3 sequence reads: CASSFRGSTGELFF. CDR3 DNA: TGTGCCAGCAGCTTTCGGGGGTCCACCGGGGAGCTGTTTTTT.

The chain combines TRBV20-1 with TRBJ2-7; perhaps TRBD1 as D (6 bases). Per the germline V gene, CDR1 is DFQATT and CDR2 is SNEGSKA (reference sequence). This CDR3 region has 14 residues. Trimming removed 3 bases from V and 2 bases from J, with 14 bases in between. This CDR3 reads CSASGGPSTYEQYF. The DNA of the CDR3 is TGCAGTGCTAGTGGGGGCCCCAGCACCTACGAGCAGTACTTC.

The V and J genes are TRBV7-8 and TRBJ2-3; 16 nucleotides agree with TRBD2. The V gene end was trimmed by 8 bases and the J gene end by 0 bases; junction bases not matched to a gene: 5. The CDR3 contains 17 residues. Germline V lookup: CDR1 SGHVS, CDR2 FQNEAQ. The CDR3 coding sequence is TGTGCCAGCGGGGGACTAGCGGGAGGGTTTAGCACAGATACGCAGTATTTT. It encodes CASGGLAGGFSTDTQYF.

V usage is TRBV19 and J usage is TRBJ1-1; D remains ambiguous. V lost 5 bases to trimming and J lost 0 bases, with 10 bases between them. Germline V gene data show CDR1 as LNHDA and CDR2 as SQIVND (reference sequence). The CDR3 is 14 amino acids. The CDR3 reads CASSLQRLNTEAFF. The CDR3 nucleotides are TGTGCCAGTAGTTTGCAGAGACTGAACACTGAAGCTTTCTTT.

This clonotype was recorded at least ten times. The chain recombines TRBV7-7 with TRBJ2-1; the D gene could be TRBD1 or TRBD2 (5 bases each). Germline V lookup: CDR1 SSHAT, CDR2 FNYEAQ (reference sequence). V lost 3 bases and J 8 bases, leaving 11 bases between the germline ends. The CDR3 totals 13 residues. CDR3 protein: CASSLGESHEQFF. In nucleotides, the CDR3 is TGTGCCAGCAGCTTGGGGGAAAGTCATGAGCAGTTCTTC.

This clonotype was seen repeatedly, ten times or more. V gene TRBV10-3 combines with J gene TRBJ2-3; D is tentatively TRBD1 or TRBD2 (5 bases each). CDR1 and CDR2 from the germline V gene are ENHRY and SYGVKD. The CDR3 contains 15 residues. The germline V and J ends were trimmed by 0 bases and 4 bases, with 11 bases remaining between them. The CDR3 loop is CAISESKGTADTQYF. The CDR3 nucleotides read TGTGCCATCAGTGAGTCTAAGGGGACGGCAGATACGCAGTATTTT.

This clonotype was seen more than once but under ten times. The V and J genes are TRBV18 and TRBJ2-7; no firm D call. Trimming removed 3 bases from V and 0 bases from J, with 9 bases in between. The CDR3 has 14 amino acids. Germline V CDR1 and CDR2: KGHSH, LQKENI. The CDR3 DNA reads as TGTGCCAGCTCACCCGGACGGCCCTCCTACGAGCAGTACTTC. Translation gives CASSPGRPSYEQYF.

This clonotype was found a few times. The genes are TRBV2 and TRBJ1-3, with D unresolved. Germline V lookup: CDR1 SNHLY, CDR2 FYNNEI. CDR3 length equals 14 residues. With 8 bases removed from V and 4 bases from J, the gap between germline ends came to 15 bases. CDR3 loop: CASEPWSEGNTIYF. The DNA of the CDR3 is TGTGCCAGCGAGCCCTGGTCAGAAGGAAACACCATATATTTT.

This clonotype appeared a few times. The J gene is TRBJ1-1, the V gene TRBV11-2; D gene uncertain. CDR3 length: 14 residues. Germline V CDR1 and CDR2: SGHAT, FQNNGV. The V gene lost 5 bases and the J gene lost 4 bases, with 14 bases spanning the gap. The CDR3 nucleotides are TGTGCCAGCAGCAGCCCTCCTCAGAGCACTGAAGCTTTCTTT. Translation gives CASSSPPQSTEAFF. The full variable domain, rest sourced from reference TRBV11-2 and TRBJ1-1, is EAGVAQSPRYKIIEKRQSVAFWCNPISGHATLYWYQQILGQGPKLLIQFQNNGVVDDSQLPKDRFSAERLKGVDSTLKIQPAKLEDSAVYLCASSSPPQSTEAFFGQGTRLTVV.

This clonotype was found many times. The chain employs TRBV24-1 and TRBJ2-7; D is uncertain. Trimming cost V 1 base and J 5 bases, with 2 bases left between them. This CDR3 has 11 residues. The germline V gene has CDR1 KGHDR and CDR2 SFDVKD. DNA of the CDR3: TGTGCCACCAGTGATTTCCACGAGCAGTACTTC. Amino acids: CATSDFHEQYF.

This clonotype was observed a few times. The chain links TRBV19 to TRBJ2-3, with D uncertain. Trimming pared 10 bases from V and 4 bases from J, leaving 18 bases between. Germline CDR1 is LNHDA and CDR2 is SQIVND (reference sequence). The CDR3 is 14 residues long. The CDR3 nucleotides are TGTGCCACTCAGATCGCGAACAGTCCAGATACGCAGTATTTT. It yields the protein CATQIANSPDTQYF.